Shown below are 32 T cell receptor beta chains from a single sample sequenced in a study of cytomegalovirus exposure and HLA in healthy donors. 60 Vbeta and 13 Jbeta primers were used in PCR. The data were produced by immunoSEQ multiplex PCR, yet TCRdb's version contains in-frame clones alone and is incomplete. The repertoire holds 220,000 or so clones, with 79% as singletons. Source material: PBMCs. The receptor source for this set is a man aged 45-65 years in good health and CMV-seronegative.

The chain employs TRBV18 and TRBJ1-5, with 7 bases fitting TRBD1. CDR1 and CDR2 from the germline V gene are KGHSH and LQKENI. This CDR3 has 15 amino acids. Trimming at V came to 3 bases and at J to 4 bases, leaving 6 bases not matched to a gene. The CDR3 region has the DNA TGTGCCAGCTCACCCCGACAGGGTCCGAATCAGCCCCAGCATTTT. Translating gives CASSPRQGPNQPQHF.

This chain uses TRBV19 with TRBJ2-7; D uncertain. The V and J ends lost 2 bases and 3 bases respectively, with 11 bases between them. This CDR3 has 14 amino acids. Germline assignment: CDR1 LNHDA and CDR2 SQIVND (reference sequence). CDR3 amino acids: CASSIIHSHYEQYF. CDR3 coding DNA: TGTGCCAGTAGTATAATTCACAGCCACTACGAGCAGTACTTC. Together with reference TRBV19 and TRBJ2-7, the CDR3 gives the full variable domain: DGGITQSPKYLFRKEGQNVTLSCEQNLNHDAMYWYRQDPGQGLRLIYYSQIVNDFQKGDIAEGYSVSREKKESFPLTVTSAQKNPTAFYLCASSIIHSHYEQYFGPGTRLTVT.

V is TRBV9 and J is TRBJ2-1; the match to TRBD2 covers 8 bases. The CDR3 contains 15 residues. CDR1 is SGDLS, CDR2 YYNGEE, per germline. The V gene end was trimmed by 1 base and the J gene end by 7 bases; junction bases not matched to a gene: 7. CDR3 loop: CASSVSGTSVNEQFF. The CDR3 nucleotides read TGTGCCAGCAGCGTATCCGGGACTAGTGTTAATGAGCAGTTCTTC.

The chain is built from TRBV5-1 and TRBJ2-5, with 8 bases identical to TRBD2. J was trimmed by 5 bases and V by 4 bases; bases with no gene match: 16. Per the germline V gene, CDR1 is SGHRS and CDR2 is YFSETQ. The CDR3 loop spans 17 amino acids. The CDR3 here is CASSRGGLPGAVETQYF. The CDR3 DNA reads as TGCGCCAGCAGCCGGGGGGGACTGCCGGGAGCGGTGGAGACCCAGTACTTC.

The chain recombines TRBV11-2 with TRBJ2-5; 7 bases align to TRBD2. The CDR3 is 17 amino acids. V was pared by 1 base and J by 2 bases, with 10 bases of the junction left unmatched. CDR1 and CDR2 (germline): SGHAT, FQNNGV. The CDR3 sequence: CASSLGESGTTQETQYF. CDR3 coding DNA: TGTGCCAGCAGCTTAGGCGAATCCGGGACTACACAAGAGACCCAGTACTTC.

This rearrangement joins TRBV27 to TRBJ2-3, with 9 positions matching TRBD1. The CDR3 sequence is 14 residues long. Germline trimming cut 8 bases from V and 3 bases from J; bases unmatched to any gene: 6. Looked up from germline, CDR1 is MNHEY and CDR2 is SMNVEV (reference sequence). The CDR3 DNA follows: TGTGCCAGCGGCCGGGACAGGGTTACAGATACGCAGTATTTT. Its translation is CASGRDRVTDTQYF.

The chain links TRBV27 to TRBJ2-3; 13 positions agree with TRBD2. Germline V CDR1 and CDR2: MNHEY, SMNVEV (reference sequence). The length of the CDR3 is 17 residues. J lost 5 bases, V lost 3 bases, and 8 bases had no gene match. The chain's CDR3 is CASSFGGLAGRLDTQYF. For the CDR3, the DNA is TGTGCCAGCAGTTTCGGGGGACTAGCGGGAAGGTTAGATACGCAGTATTTT.

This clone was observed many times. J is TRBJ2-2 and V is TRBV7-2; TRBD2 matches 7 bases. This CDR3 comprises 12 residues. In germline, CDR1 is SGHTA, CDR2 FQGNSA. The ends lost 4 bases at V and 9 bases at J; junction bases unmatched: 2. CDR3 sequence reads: CASSWGGRELFF. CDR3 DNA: TGTGCCAGCAGCTGGGGAGGGAGGGAGCTGTTTTTT.

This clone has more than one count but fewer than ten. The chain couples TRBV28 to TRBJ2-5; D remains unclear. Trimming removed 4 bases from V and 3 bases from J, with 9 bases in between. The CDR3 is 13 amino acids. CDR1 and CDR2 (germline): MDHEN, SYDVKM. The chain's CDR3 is CASSSPGKETQYF. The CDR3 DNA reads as TGTGCCAGCAGTTCCCCGGGTAAAGAGACCCAGTACTTC.

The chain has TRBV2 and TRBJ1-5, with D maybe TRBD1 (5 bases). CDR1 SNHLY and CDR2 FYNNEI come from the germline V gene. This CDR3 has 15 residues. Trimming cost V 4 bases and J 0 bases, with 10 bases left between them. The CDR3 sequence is CASSADSYSNQPQHF. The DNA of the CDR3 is TGTGCCAGCAGTGCTGACAGCTATAGCAATCAGCCCCAGCATTTT.

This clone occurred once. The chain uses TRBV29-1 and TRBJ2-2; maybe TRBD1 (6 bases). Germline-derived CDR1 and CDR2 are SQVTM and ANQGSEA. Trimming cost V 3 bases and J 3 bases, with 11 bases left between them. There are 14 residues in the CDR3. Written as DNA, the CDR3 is TGCAGCGTTGAGCAGGGGTGGTACACCGGGGAGCTGTTTTTT. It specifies CSVEQGWYTGELFF.

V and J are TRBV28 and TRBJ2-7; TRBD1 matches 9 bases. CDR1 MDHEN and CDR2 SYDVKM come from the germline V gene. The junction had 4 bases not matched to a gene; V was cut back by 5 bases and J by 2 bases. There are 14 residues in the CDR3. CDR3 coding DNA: TGTGCCAGCAGTGGACGGACAGGGGCCTACGAGCAGTACTTC. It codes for CASSGRTGAYEQYF.

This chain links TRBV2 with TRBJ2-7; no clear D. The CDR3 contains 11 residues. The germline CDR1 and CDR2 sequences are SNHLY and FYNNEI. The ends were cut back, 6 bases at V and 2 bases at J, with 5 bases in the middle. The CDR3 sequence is CASRSAYEQYF. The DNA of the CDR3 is TGTGCCAGCAGATCAGCCTACGAGCAGTACTTC.

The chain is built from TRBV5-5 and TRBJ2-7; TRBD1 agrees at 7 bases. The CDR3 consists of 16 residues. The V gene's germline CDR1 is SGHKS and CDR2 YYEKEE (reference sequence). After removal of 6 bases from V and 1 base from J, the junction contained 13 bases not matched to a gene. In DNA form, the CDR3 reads TGTGCCAGCAACCAGAGGGGGCAGGGGGAATCCTACGAGCAGTACTTC. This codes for CASNQRGQGESYEQYF.

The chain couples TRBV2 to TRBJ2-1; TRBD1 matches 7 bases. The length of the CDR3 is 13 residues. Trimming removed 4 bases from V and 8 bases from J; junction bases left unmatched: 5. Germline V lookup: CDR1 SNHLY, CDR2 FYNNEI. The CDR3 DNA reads TGTGCCAGCAGTGGACAGGGCCGGCATGAGCAGTTCTTC. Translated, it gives CASSGQGRHEQFF.

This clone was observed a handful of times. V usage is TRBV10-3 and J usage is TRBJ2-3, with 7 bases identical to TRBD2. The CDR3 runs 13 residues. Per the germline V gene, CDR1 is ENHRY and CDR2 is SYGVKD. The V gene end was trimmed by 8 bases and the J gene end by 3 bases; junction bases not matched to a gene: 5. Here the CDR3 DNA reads TGTGCCATCTCCCAGCGGGATACAGATACGCAGTATTTT. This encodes CAISQRDTDTQYF.

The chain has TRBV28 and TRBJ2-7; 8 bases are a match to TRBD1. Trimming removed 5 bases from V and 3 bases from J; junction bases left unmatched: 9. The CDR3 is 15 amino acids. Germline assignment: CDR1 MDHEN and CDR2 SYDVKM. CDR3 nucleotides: TGTGCCAGCAGTGGCTCCGGGACAGGCCTCTACGAGCAGTACTTC. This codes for CASSGSGTGLYEQYF.

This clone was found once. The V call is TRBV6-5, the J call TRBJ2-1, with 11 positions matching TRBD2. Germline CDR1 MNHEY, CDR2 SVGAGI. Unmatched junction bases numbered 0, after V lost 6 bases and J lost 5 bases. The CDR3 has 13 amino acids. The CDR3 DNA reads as TGTGCCAGCAGGACTAGCGGGAACAATGAGCAGTTCTTC. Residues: CASRTSGNNEQFF.

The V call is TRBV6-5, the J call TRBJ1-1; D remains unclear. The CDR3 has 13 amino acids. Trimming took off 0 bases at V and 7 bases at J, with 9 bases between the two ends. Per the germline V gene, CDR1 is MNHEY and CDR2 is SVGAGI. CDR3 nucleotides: TGTGCCAGCAGTTACTCCATGCGAAATGAAGCTTTCTTT. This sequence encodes CASSYSMRNEAFF.

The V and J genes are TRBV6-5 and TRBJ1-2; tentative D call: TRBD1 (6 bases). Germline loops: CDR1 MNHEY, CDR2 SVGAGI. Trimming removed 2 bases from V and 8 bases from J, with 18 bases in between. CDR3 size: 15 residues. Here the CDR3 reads CASSYAPGEGRGYTF. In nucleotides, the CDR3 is TGTGCCAGCAGTTACGCACCAGGGGAGGGACGCGGCTACACCTTC.

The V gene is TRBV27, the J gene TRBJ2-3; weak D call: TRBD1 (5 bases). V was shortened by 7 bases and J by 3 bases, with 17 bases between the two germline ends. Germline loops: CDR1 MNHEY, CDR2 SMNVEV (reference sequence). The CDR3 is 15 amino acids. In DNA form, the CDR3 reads TGTGCCAGCAAACGACAGACTTCTGGGACAGATACGCAGTATTTT. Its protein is CASKRQTSGTDTQYF.

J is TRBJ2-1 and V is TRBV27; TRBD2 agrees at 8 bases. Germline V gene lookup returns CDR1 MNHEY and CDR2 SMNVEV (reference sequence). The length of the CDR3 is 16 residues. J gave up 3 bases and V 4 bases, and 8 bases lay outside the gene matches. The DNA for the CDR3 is TGTGCCAGCAGTTCCTCCGGGACTAGATTCTACAATGAGCAGTTCTTC. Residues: CASSSSGTRFYNEQFF.

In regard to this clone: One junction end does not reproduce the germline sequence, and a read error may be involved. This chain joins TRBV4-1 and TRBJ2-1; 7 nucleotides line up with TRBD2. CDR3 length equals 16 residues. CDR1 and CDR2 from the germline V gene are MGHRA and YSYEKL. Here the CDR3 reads CASRSGASGSYNGQFF. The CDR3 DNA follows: TGCGCCAGCAGGTCAGGAGCTAGCGGTTCCTACAATGGGCAGTTCTTC.

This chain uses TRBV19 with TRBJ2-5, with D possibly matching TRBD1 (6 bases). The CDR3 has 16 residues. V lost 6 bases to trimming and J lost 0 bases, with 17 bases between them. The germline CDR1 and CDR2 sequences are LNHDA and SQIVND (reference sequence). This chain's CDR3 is CASSDPRGGNQETQYF. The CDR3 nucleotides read TGTGCCAGTAGCGACCCTCGAGGGGGAAACCAAGAGACCCAGTACTTC.

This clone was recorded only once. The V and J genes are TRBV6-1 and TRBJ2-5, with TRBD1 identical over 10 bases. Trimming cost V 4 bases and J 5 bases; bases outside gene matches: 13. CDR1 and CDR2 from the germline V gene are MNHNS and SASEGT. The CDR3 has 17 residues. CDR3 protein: CASSGGGTGDIVETQYF. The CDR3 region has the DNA TGTGCCAGCAGTGGGGGAGGGACAGGGGATATCGTTGAGACCCAGTACTTC.

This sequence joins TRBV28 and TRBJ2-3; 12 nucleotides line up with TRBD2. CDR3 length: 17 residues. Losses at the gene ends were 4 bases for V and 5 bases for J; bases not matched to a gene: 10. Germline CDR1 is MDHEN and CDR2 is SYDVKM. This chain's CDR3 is CASSSILAGGQRDTQYF. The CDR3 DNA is TGTGCCAGCAGTTCTATACTAGCGGGAGGTCAGAGAGATACGCAGTATTTT.

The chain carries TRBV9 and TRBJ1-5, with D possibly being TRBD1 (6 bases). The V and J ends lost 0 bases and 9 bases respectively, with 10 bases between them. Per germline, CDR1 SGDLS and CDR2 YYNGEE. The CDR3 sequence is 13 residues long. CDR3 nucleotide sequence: TGTGCCAGCAGCGTAGGATCAGGGGCGCCCCAGCATTTT. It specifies CASSVGSGAPQHF. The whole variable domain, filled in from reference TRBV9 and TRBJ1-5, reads DSGVTQTPKHLITATGQRVTLRCSPRSGDLSVYWYQQSLDQGLQFLIQYYNGEERAKGNILERFSAQQFPDLHSELNLSSLELGDSALYFCASSVGSGAPQHFGDGTRLSIL.

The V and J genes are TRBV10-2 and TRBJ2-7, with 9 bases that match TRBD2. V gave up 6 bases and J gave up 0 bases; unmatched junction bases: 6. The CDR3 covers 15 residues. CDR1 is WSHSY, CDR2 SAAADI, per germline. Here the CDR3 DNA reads TGCGCCAGCAGCTTTCTAGCGGGGAACTCCTACGAGCAGTACTTC. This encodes CASSFLAGNSYEQYF.

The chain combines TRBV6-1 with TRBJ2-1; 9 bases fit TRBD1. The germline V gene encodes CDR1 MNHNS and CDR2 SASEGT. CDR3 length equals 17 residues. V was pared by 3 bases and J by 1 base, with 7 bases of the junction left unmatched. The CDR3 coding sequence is TGTGCCAGCAGTGAGAAACGGACAGGGGTTTCCTACAATGAGCAGTTCTTC. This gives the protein CASSEKRTGVSYNEQFF.

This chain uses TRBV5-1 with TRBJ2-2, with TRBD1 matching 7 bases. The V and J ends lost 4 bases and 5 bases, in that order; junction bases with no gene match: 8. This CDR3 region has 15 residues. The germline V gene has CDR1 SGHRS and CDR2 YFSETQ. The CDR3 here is CASSLDRVNTGELFF. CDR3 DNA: TGCGCCAGCAGCCTCGACAGGGTTAATACCGGGGAGCTGTTTTTT.

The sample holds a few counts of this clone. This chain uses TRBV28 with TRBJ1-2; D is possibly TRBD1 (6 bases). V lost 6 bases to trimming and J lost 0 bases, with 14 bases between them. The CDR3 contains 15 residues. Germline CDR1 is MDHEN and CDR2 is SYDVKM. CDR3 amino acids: CASRDTGFANYGYTF. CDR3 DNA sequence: TGTGCCAGCAGAGATACAGGGTTCGCTAACTATGGCTACACCTTC.

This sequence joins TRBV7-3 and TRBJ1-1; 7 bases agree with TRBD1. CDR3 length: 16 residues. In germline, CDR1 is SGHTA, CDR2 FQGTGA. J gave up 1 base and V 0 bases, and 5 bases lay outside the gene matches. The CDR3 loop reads CASSLTPAGGNTEAFF. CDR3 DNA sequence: TGTGCCAGCAGCTTAACACCGGCAGGGGGGAACACTGAAGCTTTCTTT. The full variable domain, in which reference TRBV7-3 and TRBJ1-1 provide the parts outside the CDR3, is GAGVSQTPSNKVTEKGKYVELRCDPISGHTALYWYRQSLGQGPEFLIYFQGTGAADDSGLPNDRFFAVRPEGSVSTLKIQRTERGDSAVYLCASSLTPAGGNTEAFFGQGTRLTVV.